The rows below give T cell receptor beta chains drawn from one sample of a study of human T cells and chemical hapten exposure. TCRdb re-called the RACE reads through MiXCR, storing one row per CDR3 protein. This table has under 200,000 distinct CDR3 sequences, almost 30% appearing once. This sample comprised whole blood, obtained in connection with sensitization to the hapten diphenylcyclopropenone (DPC). These receptor sequences come from a woman between 25 and 40 years old with alopecia areata. Some clones in this sample may be carry-over from other donors' samples. Both conserved end residues are part of each CDR3. Fields, in order: J gene, D gene, clone size, V gene, CDR3 length, CDR3 protein, CDR3 DNA. The D gene is left open where the match is weak. Size tells how often a clone was seen (once, few, many) or the class of an expanded clone, and some rows leave it out.

TRBJ2-1,NA,few,TRBV29-1,11,CSVDPGNEQFF,TGCAGCGTTGACCCGGGAAATGAGCAGTTCTTC
TRBJ1-2,NA,NA,TRBV24-1,14,CATSAPAGAYGYTF,TGTGCCACCAGTGCTCCAGCGGGAGCCTATGGCTACACCTTC
TRBJ1-2,TRBD1,NA,TRBV5-5,11,CASSSDRVHTF,TGTGCCAGCAGCTCCGACAGGGTCCACACCTTC
TRBJ2-3,NA,NA,TRBV7-9,14,CASSSSTPTDTQYF,TGTGCCAGCAGCTCTTCGACACCCACAGATACGCAGTATTTT
TRBJ1-2,NA,few,TRBV28,14,CATRGGRRPYGYTF,TGTGCCACCCGCGGGGGGCGCAGGCCCTATGGCTACACCTTC
TRBJ1-1,NA,few,TRBV5-1,14,CASSWGLTNTEAFF,TGCGCCAGCAGCTGGGGACTGACAAACACTGAAGCTTTCTTT
TRBJ1-5,TRBD1,NA,TRBV20-1,14,CSARDRGSNQPQHF,TGCAGTGCACGGGACAGGGGGTCCAATCAGCCCCAGCATTTT
TRBJ2-1,TRBD2,NA,TRBV4-1,16,CASGSSGRALTDEQFF,TGCGCCAGCGGAAGTAGCGGGAGGGCCCTAACGGATGAGCAGTTCTTC
TRBJ1-5,TRBD1,few,TRBV20-1,15,CSARRTGSPQSPQHF,TGCAGTGCGAGACGGACAGGCAGCCCCCAATCGCCCCAGCATTTT
TRBJ2-3,NA,NA,TRBV9,16,CASSVARSTSTDTQYF,TGTGCCAGCAGCGTAGCAAGGAGTACTAGCACAGATACGCAGTATTTT
TRBJ1-6,NA,few,TRBV7-9,12,CASSLAASPLHF,TGTGCCAGCAGCTTAGCGGCTTCACCCCTCCACTTT
TRBJ1-3,NA,NA,TRBV18,15,CASSTTGFPGNTIYF,TGTGCCAGCTCAACCACGGGATTCCCTGGAAACACCATATATTTT
TRBJ1-2,NA,few,TRBV12-3/TRBV12-4,15,CASIQGGRFFGGYTF,TGTGCCAGTATACAGGGAGGTCGGTTCTTTGGTGGCTACACCTTC
TRBJ2-5,TRBD2,few,TRBV7-6,17,CASSLRGLAGGRETQYF,TGTGCCAGCAGCTTAAGGGGACTAGCGGGGGGCCGAGAGACCCAGTACTTC
TRBJ1-1,NA,NA,TRBV12-3/TRBV12-4,13,CASSLGEGSEAFF,TGTGCCAGCAGTTTAGGGGAAGGGTCTGAAGCTTTCTTT
TRBJ1-2,TRBD1,NA,TRBV5-6,14,CASSMGQGTSGYTF,TGTGCCAGCAGCATGGGACAGGGGACGAGTGGCTACACCTTC
TRBJ2-5,NA,NA,TRBV28,12,CASSLRGSAQYF,TGTGCCAGCAGTTTAAGGGGAAGTGCCCAGTACTTC
TRBJ2-2,NA,few,TRBV6-5,14,CASRPVGNTGELFF,TGTGCCAGCAGGCCGGTGGGAAACACCGGGGAGCTGTTTTTT
TRBJ2-3,TRBD2,NA,TRBV7-2,14,CASSFSGSPDTQYF,TGTGCCAGCAGCTTTAGCGGGAGCCCAGATACGCAGTATTTT
TRBJ2-3,TRBD1,few,TRBV29-1,14,CSVEGQGSTDTQYF,TGCAGCGTTGAAGGACAGGGAAGCACAGATACGCAGTATTTT
TRBJ2-5,NA,few,TRBV28,13,CASSQGHQETQYF,TGTGCCAGCAGTCAAGGTCACCAAGAGACCCAGTACTTC
TRBJ2-1,TRBD2,few,TRBV7-2,14,CASSNRLAGGVQFF,TGTGCCAGCAGCAACCGACTAGCGGGAGGAGTGCAGTTCTTC
TRBJ2-1,TRBD1,NA,TRBV28,17,CASSLAGQGPTYNEQFF,TGTGCCAGCAGTCTCGCTGGACAGGGCCCAACCTACAATGAGCAGTTCTTC
TRBJ1-1,NA,NA,TRBV12-3/TRBV12-4,14,CASGGQSMNTEAFF,TGTGCCAGCGGTGGACAGTCGATGAACACTGAAGCTTTCTTT
TRBJ2-3,NA,NA,TRBV6-2/TRBV6-3,15,CASSGPHYETDTQYF,TGTGCCAGCAGCGGACCCCATTATGAAACAGATACGCAGTATTTT
TRBJ2-5,NA,NA,TRBV14,13,CASSQELRETQYF,TGTGCCAGCAGCCAAGAACTCAGGGAGACCCAGTACTTC